The 32 T cell receptor beta chains below come from one sample, sequenced in a study of cytomegalovirus exposure and HLA in healthy donors. The primer mix had 60 Vbeta and 13 Jbeta primers. Libraries were prepared by immunoSEQ multiplex PCR; TCRdb keeps only in-frame clonotypes and omits some of them. There are some 150,000 clones in the sample; around 75% occur only once, and roughly 6.6% lies in the top ten. Material for sequencing was PBMCs. These receptors came from a man aged 25 to 40 in good health and CMV-seronegative.

The chain combines TRBV28 with TRBJ2-5, with unresolved D. The V gene lost 6 bases and the J gene lost 4 bases, with 12 bases spanning the gap. This CDR3 has 13 amino acids. Germline V gives CDR1 MDHEN, CDR2 SYDVKM. CDR3 DNA: TGTGCCAGCAGGCCTAGTCCGTCAGAGACCCAGTACTTC. It is translated as CASRPSPSETQYF. Complete variable domain (other parts from reference TRBV28 and TRBJ2-5): DVKVTQSSRYLVKRTGEKVFLECVQDMDHENMFWYRQDPGLGLRLIYFSYDVKMKEKGDIPEGYSVSREKKERFSLILESASTNQTSMYLCASRPSPSETQYFGPGTRLLVL.

This chain uses TRBV7-8 with TRBJ2-1; TRBD2 matches at 7 bases. The CDR3 consists of 12 residues. Germline V gene data show CDR1 as SGHVS and CDR2 as FQNEAQ. V trimming: 5 bases; J trimming: 8 bases; junction bases outside the gene matches: 3. The CDR3 DNA reads as TGTGCCAGCAGCACGCTAGCGGATGAGCAGTTCTTC. Protein sequence: CASSTLADEQFF.

This clone came up once. This chain uses TRBV27 with TRBJ1-2, with D maybe TRBD1 (6 bases). The CDR3 has 14 amino acids. Germline V gives CDR1 MNHEY, CDR2 SMNVEV (reference sequence). Between the trimmed V and J ends, which lost 3 bases and 4 bases, there was a span of 12 bases. The DNA of the CDR3 is TGTGCCAGCAGTTTCCACCAGGGGTCCTATGGCTACACCTTC. Translation: CASSFHQGSYGYTF.

V and J are TRBV5-1 and TRBJ2-5; D is possibly TRBD1 (6 bases). From germline, CDR1 is SGHRS and CDR2 YFSETQ. This CDR3 has 14 amino acids. Deletions cut 2 bases from V and 4 bases from J, with 12 bases between. CDR3 amino acids: CASSFQGQAETQYF. In DNA form, the CDR3 reads TGCGCCAGCAGCTTCCAGGGACAAGCAGAGACCCAGTACTTC.

This chain joins TRBV19 and TRBJ1-4; 9 nucleotides agree with TRBD1. The CDR3 is 15 residues long. V lost 3 bases and J lost 5; bases outside the gene matches: 4. Germline-derived CDR1 and CDR2 are LNHDA and SQIVND (reference sequence). CDR3 sequence reads: CASSIYGTGNEKLFF. The CDR3 DNA reads as TGTGCCAGTAGTATTTATGGGACAGGGAATGAAAAACTGTTTTTT. Combining the CDR3 with reference TRBV19 and TRBJ1-4 gives the whole variable domain DGGITQSPKYLFRKEGQNVTLSCEQNLNHDAMYWYRQDPGQGLRLIYYSQIVNDFQKGDIAEGYSVSREKKESFPLTVTSAQKNPTAFYLCASSIYGTGNEKLFFGSGTQLSVL.

The genes are TRBV9 and TRBJ1-3, with a weak D call TRBD1 (6 bases). The CDR3 sequence is 16 residues long. Germline CDR1 reads SGDLS; CDR2 reads YYNGEE. Trimming stripped 0 bases from V and 4 bases from J, with 14 bases between. CDR3 in amino acids: CASSVVSGETGNTIYF. In nucleotides, the CDR3 is TGTGCCAGCAGCGTAGTATCAGGGGAGACGGGAAACACCATATATTTT.

The genes are TRBV5-1 and TRBJ2-7; D ambiguous. The CDR3 covers 11 residues. Trimming shortened V by 4 bases and J by 3 bases, and 5 bases separated the two germline ends. Germline values: CDR1 SGHRS, CDR2 YFSETQ. The DNA for the CDR3 is TGCGCCAGCAGCCCAGACTACGAGCAGTACTTC. This sequence encodes CASSPDYEQYF.

This chain joins TRBV5-4 and TRBJ2-3, with TRBD2 matching 11 bases. The CDR3 consists of 16 residues. Germline CDR1 is SGHNT and CDR2 is YYREEE (reference sequence). The J segment lost 5 bases and the V segment lost 4 bases, leaving 9 bases of the junction unmatched. CDR3 region: CASSTTTSGKRDTQYF. The CDR3 bases are TGTGCCAGCAGCACGACGACTAGCGGGAAACGAGATACGCAGTATTTT.

The gene calls are TRBV6-5 and TRBJ2-5; 8 bases align to TRBD1. From germline, CDR1 is MNHEY and CDR2 SVGAGI. The CDR3 is 14 amino acids. V gave up 5 bases and J gave up 5 bases; unmatched junction bases: 7. The CDR3 nucleotides are TGTGCCAGCAGTGCCGGGACAGGTCCGGAGACCCAGTACTTC. Amino acids: CASSAGTGPETQYF.

This clone was counted a few times. V and J are TRBV10-3 and TRBJ1-5, with 9 nucleotides matching TRBD1. The V gene end was trimmed by 4 bases and the J gene end by 7 bases; junction bases not matched to a gene: 2. There are 13 residues in the CDR3. Germline CDR1 is ENHRY and CDR2 is SYGVKD. CDR3 residues: CAISADRGQPQHF. In DNA, the CDR3 is TGTGCCATCAGTGCAGACAGGGGGCAGCCCCAGCATTTT.

The chain joins TRBV25-1 to TRBJ1-1, with no clear D. This CDR3 comprises 12 residues. Looked up from germline, CDR1 is MGHDK and CDR2 is SYGVNS. Trimming stripped 4 bases from V and 4 bases from J, with 7 bases between. The CDR3 sequence: CASSGGGTEAFF. CDR3 DNA sequence: TGTGCCAGCAGTGGGGGAGGCACTGAAGCTTTCTTT.

A remark on this clone: An end of the junction differs from the germline gene, which may be a read error. The V gene is TRBV4-2, the J gene TRBJ1-2; D is undetermined. Germline V gives CDR1 LGHNA, CDR2 YNFKEQ. CDR3 length equals 11 residues. DNA of the CDR3: TGTGCCAGCAGCCAATACCAGACCCAGGCCTTC. Translated, it gives CASSQYQTQAF.

The rearrangement links TRBV28 to TRBJ2-7, with 8 bases matching TRBD1. CDR3 size: 17 residues. Germline V gene sequence: CDR1 MDHEN, CDR2 SYDVKM. The V gene end was trimmed by 6 bases and the J gene end by 3 bases; junction bases not matched to a gene: 16. The CDR3 reads CASRSDRVAVRVYEQYF. CDR3 nucleotides: TGTGCCAGCAGATCGGACAGGGTAGCCGTGAGGGTCTACGAGCAGTACTTC.

There are a few counts of this clone. This chain connects TRBV5-6 to TRBJ1-1; the D is unclear. Trimming left V 1 base short and J 2 bases short, with 9 bases between. The germline V gene encodes CDR1 SGHDT and CDR2 YYEEEE. The CDR3 loop spans 14 amino acids. The CDR3 bases are TGTGCCAGCAGCTTGCCCCCCGGTAACACTGAAGCTTTCTTT. This encodes CASSLPPGNTEAFF.

The chain carries TRBV2 and TRBJ2-1, with 7 nucleotides matching TRBD2. The junction had 11 bases not matched to a gene; V was cut back by 6 bases and J by 6 bases. The germline gives CDR1 SNHLY, CDR2 FYNNEI. The length of the CDR3 is 15 residues. The CDR3 nucleotides are TGTGCCAGCAGAGGTCACCAGCGGGGTGGCAATGAGCAGTTCTTC. Its protein product is CASRGHQRGGNEQFF.

This clone appeared a few times. The chain joins TRBV19 to TRBJ2-6; D possibly corresponds to TRBD1 (6 bases). V lost 1 base and J 1 base, leaving 11 bases between the germline ends. CDR3 length: 17 residues. CDR1 and CDR2 from the germline V gene are LNHDA and SQIVND (reference sequence). In DNA, the CDR3 is TGTGCCAGTAGTATAGCAGGGGTCCTATCTGGGGCCAACGTCCTGACTTTC. Translated: CASSIAGVLSGANVLTF.

The chain is built from TRBV5-6 and TRBJ2-2; 8 nucleotides agree with TRBD1. J was trimmed by 6 bases and V by 2 bases; bases with no gene match: 6. The CDR3 sequence is 15 residues long. Germline lookup yields CDR1 SGHDT and CDR2 YYEEEE. The CDR3 bases are TGTGCCAGCAGCTTTATCCAGGGGGCCGCCGGGGAGCTGTTTTTT. The encoded protein is CASSFIQGAAGELFF.

The chain has TRBV10-3 and TRBJ2-3; a weak D match, TRBD2 (5 bases). The length of the CDR3 is 13 residues. Germline values: CDR1 ENHRY, CDR2 SYGVKD. V was cut by 8 bases and J by 0 bases, with 9 bases left in between. CDR3 in amino acids: CAIEAASTDTQYF. DNA for the CDR3: TGTGCCATCGAAGCGGCTAGCACAGATACGCAGTATTTT.

The chain has TRBV11-2 and TRBJ2-5, with TRBD2 as a possible D gene (6 bases). The assigned J gene may be wrong: the sequence end matches TRBJ2-7 better. The CDR3 contains 13 residues. Germline V CDR1 and CDR2: SGHAT, FQNNGV. The CDR3 here is CASSRGISYEQYF. In DNA form, the CDR3 reads TGTGCCAGCAGCCGGGGGATATCCTACGAGCAGTACTTC.

The CDR3 here is CASSPGQGVRTEQYF. The DNA of the CDR3 is TGTGCCAGCTCACCAGGGCAGGGGGTGAGGACCGAGCAGTACTTC. V usage is TRBV18 and J usage is TRBJ2-7; TRBD1 matches 7 bases. Germline CDR1 and CDR2: KGHSH and LQKENI. V shed 2 bases and J 6 bases; nucleotides not matched to a gene: 10. CDR3 length: 15 amino acids.

The V gene is TRBV11-2, the J gene TRBJ1-5; 10 nucleotides align to TRBD1. Germline lookup yields CDR1 SGHAT and CDR2 FQNNGV. The length of the CDR3 is 15 residues. Losses at the gene ends were 3 bases for V and 6 bases for J; bases not matched to a gene: 5. CDR3: CASSFGTGEGQPQHF. Written as DNA, the CDR3 is TGTGCCAGCAGCTTCGGGACAGGGGAGGGTCAGCCCCAGCATTTT.

The count of this clone is one. The chain uses TRBV7-9 and TRBJ2-7; 10 bases agree with TRBD2. CDR3 length equals 15 residues. In germline, CDR1 is SEHNR, CDR2 FQNEAQ (reference sequence). With V trimmed by 3 bases and J by 5 bases, 7 bases remained unmatched. The CDR3 DNA is TGTGCCAGCAGCTTGGCTAGCGGGAGAGGCGACGAGCAGTACTTC. Translated: CASSLASGRGDEQYF.

V usage is TRBV29-1 and J usage is TRBJ2-3; TRBD2 matches at 8 bases. This CDR3 is built from 16 residues. The V and J ends lost 3 bases and 1 base, in that order; junction bases with no gene match: 9. Germline V gene sequence: CDR1 SQVTM, CDR2 ANQGSEA. CDR3 sequence: CSVEPGLAPGTDTQYF. As DNA, the CDR3 is TGCAGCGTTGAGCCCGGACTAGCACCCGGCACAGATACGCAGTATTTT.

The rearrangement links TRBV5-1 to TRBJ1-3; D perhaps matches TRBD1 (6 bases). Germline V lookup: CDR1 SGHRS, CDR2 YFSETQ. Trimming removed 1 base at V and 4 bases at J, with 15 bases between. The CDR3 covers 16 residues. The CDR3 DNA follows: TGCGCCAGCAGCTTGCAAACAGGGCTGTCCGGAAACACCATATATTTT. This codes for CASSLQTGLSGNTIYF.

This chain links TRBV19 with TRBJ1-5, with TRBD1 identical over 7 bases. The CDR3 totals 16 residues. Germline CDR1 and CDR2: LNHDA and SQIVND (reference sequence). Unmatched junction bases numbered 13, after V lost 6 bases and J lost 5 bases. Written as DNA, the CDR3 is TGTGCCAGTAGACTGGTCCGGGACAGAGGCGATCAGCCCCAGCATTTT. Its translation is CASRLVRDRGDQPQHF.

This clone was seen a handful of times. The J gene is TRBJ2-3, the V gene TRBV6-4; 8 positions agree with TRBD1. There are 14 residues in the CDR3. Germline CDR1 is MRHNA and CDR2 is SNTAGT. V was pared by 2 bases and J by 4 bases, with 2 bases of the junction left unmatched. The CDR3 reads CASSDQGAADTQYF. CDR3 coding DNA: TGTGCCAGCAGTGACCAGGGGGCCGCAGATACGCAGTATTTT.

This chain uses TRBV28 with TRBJ2-7, with 8 nucleotides matching TRBD2. This CDR3 region has 17 residues. V was pared by 6 bases and J by 3 bases, with 16 bases of the junction left unmatched. Germline V lookup: CDR1 MDHEN, CDR2 SYDVKM. The DNA of the CDR3 is TGTGCCAGCAGCTCTCGGGGGGGGACGTCGGGCATCTACGAGCAGTACTTC. It translates to CASSSRGGTSGIYEQYF.

The gene calls are TRBV21-1 and TRBJ2-1; no DNA check was done on the table's D call, TRBD1. TRBV21-1 is listed as a pseudogene. CDR3 size: 16 residues. As DNA, the CDR3 is TGTGCCAGCCCTGAGAGCCGGGACAAAACAAGGCATGAGCAGTTCTTC. Translation: CASPESRDKTRHEQFF.

V usage is TRBV7-6 and J usage is TRBJ2-7; 10 nucleotides line up with TRBD2. Germline loops: CDR1 SGHVS, CDR2 FNYEAQ. CDR3 size: 14 residues. Trimming cost V 5 bases and J 5 bases; bases outside gene matches: 6. CDR3 sequence: CASSPASGSHEQYF. The CDR3 DNA reads as TGTGCCAGCAGCCCCGCTAGCGGGAGCCACGAGCAGTACTTC.

Comments on this clone: An end of the junction differs from the germline gene, which may be a read error. The V gene is TRBV7-7, the J gene TRBJ2-3, with a weak D call TRBD2 (5 bases). The germline gives CDR1 SSHAT, CDR2 FNYEAQ (reference sequence). The CDR3 is made up of 14 amino acids. CDR3 coding DNA: TGTGCTAGCAGCTTACTAGGTAGGACAGATACGCAGTATTTT. Encoded protein: CASSLLGRTDTQYF.

The chain carries TRBV7-9 and TRBJ2-2; D is unresolved. CDR1 and CDR2 (germline): SEHNR, FQNEAQ (reference sequence). The germline V and J ends were trimmed by 5 bases and 8 bases, with 9 bases remaining between them. The CDR3 has 12 residues. CDR3 region: CASSPKLGELFF. The CDR3 coding sequence is TGTGCCAGCAGCCCCAAGCTGGGGGAGCTGTTTTTT.

This chain joins TRBV9 and TRBJ1-1, with D possibly being TRBD1 (5 bases). Trimming left V 3 bases short and J 4 bases short, with 10 bases between. The germline gives CDR1 SGDLS, CDR2 YYNGEE. This CDR3 has 13 residues. CDR3 in DNA: TGTGCCAGCAGCGGCCACGGGGGCACTGAAGCTTTCTTT. Protein sequence: CASSGHGGTEAFF.